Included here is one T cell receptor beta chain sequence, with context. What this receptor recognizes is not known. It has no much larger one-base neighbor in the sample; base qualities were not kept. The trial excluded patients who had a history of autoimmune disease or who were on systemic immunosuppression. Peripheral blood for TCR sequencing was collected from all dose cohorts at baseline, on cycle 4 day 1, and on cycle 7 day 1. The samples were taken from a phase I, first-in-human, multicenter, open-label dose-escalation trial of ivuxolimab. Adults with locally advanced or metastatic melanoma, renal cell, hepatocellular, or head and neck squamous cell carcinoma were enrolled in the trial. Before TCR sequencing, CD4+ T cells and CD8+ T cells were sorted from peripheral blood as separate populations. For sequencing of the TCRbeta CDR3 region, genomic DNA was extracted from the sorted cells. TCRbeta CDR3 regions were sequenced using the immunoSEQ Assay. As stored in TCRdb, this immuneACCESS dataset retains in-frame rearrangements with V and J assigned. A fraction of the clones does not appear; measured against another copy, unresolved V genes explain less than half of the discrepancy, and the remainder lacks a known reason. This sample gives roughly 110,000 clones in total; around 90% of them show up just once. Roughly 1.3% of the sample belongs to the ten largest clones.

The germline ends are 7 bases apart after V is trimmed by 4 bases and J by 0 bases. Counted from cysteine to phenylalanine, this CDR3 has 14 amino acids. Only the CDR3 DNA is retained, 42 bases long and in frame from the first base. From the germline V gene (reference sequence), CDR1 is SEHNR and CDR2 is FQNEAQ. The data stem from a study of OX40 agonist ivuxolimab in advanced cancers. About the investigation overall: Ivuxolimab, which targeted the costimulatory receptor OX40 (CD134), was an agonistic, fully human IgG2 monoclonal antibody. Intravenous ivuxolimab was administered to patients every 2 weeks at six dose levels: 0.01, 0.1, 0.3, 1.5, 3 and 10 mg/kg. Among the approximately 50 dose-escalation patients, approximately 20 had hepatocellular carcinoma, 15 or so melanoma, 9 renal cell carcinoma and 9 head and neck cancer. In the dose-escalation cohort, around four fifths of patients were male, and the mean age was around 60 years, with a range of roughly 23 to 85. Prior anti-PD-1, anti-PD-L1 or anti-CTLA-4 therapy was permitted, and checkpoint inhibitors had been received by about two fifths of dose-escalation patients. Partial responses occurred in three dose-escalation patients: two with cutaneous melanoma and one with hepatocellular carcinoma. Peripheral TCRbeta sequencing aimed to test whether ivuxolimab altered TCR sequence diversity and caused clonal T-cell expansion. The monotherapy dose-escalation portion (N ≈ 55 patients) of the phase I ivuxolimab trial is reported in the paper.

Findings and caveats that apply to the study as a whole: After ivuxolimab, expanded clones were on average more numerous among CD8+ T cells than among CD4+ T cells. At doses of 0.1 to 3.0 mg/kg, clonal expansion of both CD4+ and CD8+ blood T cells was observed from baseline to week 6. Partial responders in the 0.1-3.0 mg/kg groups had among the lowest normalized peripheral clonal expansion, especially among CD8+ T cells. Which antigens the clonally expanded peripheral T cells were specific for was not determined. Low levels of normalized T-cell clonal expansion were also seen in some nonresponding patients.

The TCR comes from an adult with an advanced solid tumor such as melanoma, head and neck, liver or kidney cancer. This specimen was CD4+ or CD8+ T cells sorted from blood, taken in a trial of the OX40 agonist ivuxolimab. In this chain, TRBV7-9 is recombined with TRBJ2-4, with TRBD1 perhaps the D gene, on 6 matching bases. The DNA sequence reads TGTGCCAGCAGCTCGGACAGAGCCAAAAACATTCAGTACTTC. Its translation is CASSSDRAKNIQYF.